This TCR beta chain was recorded in a study of blood T cell repertoires in COVID-19. At the level of the study: Spain, Italy and the United States supplied samples that represented acute and convalescent COVID-19.

The data were produced by immunoSEQ multiplex PCR, yet TCRdb's version contains in-frame clones alone and is incomplete. The table has 100,000 to 150,000 clones, approximately 86% seen once. Participants were aged about 18 to 90 years, lived in roughly 25 US areas, and enrolled virtually. Clinical history reported by participants formed the basis on which cohorts were assigned. Germline lookup yields CDR1 LGHNA and CDR2 YSLEER. Trimming removed 1 base at V and 4 bases at J, with 17 bases between. There are 17 residues in the CDR3. This clonotype was obtained from a woman between 50 and 59 years old who had recovered from COVID-19. Sequencing was done on a sample of PBMCs or T cells enriched from blood (not recorded which). V gene TRBV4-3 combines with J gene TRBJ2-1, with a weak D call TRBD2 (5 bases). CDR3 amino acids: CASSQAFEQPGYNEQFF. The CDR3 DNA reads TGCGCCAGCAGCCAAGCCTTCGAACAGCCGGGATACAATGAGCAGTTCTTC.